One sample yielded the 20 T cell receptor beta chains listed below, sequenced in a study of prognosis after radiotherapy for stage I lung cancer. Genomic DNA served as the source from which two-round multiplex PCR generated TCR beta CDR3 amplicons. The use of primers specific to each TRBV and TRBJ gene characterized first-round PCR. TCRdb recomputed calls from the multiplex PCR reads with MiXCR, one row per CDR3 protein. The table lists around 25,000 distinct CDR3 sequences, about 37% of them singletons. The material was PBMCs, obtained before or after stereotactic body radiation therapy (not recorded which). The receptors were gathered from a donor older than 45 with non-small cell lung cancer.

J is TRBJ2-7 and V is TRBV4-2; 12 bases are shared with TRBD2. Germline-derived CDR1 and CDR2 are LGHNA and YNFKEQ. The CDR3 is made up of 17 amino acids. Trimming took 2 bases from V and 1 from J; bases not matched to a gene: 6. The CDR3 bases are TGTGCCAGCAGCCAATTCCTAGCGGGAGGGATTTCCTACGAGCAGTACTTC. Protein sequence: CASSQFLAGGISYEQYF.

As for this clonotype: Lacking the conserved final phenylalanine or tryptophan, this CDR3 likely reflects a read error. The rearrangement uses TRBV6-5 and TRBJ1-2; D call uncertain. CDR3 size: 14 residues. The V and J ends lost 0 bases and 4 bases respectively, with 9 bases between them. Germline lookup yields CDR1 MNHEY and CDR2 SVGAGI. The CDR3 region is CASSYSRLGYGYTS. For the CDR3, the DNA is TGTGCCAGCAGTTACTCGAGGCTTGGCTATGGCTACACCTCC.

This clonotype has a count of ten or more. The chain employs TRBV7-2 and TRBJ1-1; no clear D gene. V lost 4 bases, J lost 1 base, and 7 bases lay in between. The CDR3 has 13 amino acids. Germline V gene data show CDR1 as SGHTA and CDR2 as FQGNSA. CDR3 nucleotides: TGTGCCAGCAGCTCCCAAGCGAACACTGAAGCTTTCTTT. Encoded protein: CASSSQANTEAFF.

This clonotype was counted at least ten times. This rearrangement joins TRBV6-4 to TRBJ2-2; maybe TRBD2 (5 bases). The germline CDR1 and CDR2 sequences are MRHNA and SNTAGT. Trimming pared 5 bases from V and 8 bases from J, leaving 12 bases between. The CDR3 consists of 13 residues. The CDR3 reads CASSTDSGGELFF. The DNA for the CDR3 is TGTGCCAGCAGTACCGATTCGGGGGGGGAGCTGTTTTTT.

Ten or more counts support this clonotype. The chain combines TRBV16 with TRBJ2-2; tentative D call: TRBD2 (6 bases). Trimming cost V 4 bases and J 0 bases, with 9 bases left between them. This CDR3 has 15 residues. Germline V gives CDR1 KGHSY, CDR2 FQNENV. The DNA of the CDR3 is TGTGCCAGCAGCCCCGGGACTTCGAACACCGGGGAGCTGTTTTTT. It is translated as CASSPGTSNTGELFF.

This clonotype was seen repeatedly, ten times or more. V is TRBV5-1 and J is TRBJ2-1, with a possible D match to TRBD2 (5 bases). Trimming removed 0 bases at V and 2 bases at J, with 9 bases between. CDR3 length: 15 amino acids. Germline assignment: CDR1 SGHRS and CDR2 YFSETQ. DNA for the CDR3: TGCGCCAGCAGCTTGGCCGGGGATACCTACAATGAGCAGTTCTTC. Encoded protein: CASSLAGDTYNEQFF.

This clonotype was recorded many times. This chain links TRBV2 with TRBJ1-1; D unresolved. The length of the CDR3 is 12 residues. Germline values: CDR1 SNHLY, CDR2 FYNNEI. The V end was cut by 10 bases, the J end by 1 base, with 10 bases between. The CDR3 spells CATDTRNTEAFF. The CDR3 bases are TGTGCCACGGATACTCGGAACACTGAAGCTTTCTTT.

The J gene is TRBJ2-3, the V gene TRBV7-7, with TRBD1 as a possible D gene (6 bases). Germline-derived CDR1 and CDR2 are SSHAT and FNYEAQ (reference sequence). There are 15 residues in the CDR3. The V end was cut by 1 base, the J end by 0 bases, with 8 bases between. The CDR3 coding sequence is TGTGCCAGCAGCTTAGAGGGGACAAGCACAGATACGCAGTATTTT. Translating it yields CASSLEGTSTDTQYF.

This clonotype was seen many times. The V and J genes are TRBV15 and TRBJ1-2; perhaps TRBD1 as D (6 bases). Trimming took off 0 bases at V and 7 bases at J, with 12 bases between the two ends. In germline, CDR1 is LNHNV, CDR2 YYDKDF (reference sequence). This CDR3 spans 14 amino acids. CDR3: CATSRDQTGGGYTF. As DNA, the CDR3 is TGTGCCACCAGCAGAGATCAGACAGGCGGTGGCTACACCTTC.

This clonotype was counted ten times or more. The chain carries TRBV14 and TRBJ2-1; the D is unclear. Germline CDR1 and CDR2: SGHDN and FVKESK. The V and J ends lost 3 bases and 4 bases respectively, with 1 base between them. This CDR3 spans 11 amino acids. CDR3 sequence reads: CASSQYNEQFF. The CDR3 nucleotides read TGTGCCAGCAGCCAGTACAATGAGCAGTTCTTC.

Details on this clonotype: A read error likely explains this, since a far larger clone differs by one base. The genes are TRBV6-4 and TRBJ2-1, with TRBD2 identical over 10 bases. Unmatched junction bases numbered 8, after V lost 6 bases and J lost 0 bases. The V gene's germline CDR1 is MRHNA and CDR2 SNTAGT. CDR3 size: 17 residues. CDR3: CASRGTSVASSYNEQFF. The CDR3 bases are TGTGCCAGCAGAGGGACTAGCGTGGCCAGCTCCTACAATGAGCAGTTCTTC.

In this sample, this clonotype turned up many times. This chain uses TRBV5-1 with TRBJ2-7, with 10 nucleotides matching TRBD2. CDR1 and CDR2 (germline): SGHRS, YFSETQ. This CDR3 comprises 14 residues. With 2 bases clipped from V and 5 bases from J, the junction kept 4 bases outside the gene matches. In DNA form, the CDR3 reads TGCGCCAGCAGCTTACTAGCGGGACAGAACGAGCAGTACTTC. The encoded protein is CASSLLAGQNEQYF.

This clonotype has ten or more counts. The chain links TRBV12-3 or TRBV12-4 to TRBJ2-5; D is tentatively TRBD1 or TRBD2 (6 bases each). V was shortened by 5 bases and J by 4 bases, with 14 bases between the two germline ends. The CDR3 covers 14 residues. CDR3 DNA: TGTGCCAGCAGTCCCATCGGGGGCGGAGAGACCCAGTACTTC. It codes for CASSPIGGGETQYF.

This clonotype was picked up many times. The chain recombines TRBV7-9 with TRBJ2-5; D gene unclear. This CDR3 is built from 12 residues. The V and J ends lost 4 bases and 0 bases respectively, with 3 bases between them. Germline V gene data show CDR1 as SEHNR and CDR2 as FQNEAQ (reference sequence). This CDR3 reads CASSSNQETQYF. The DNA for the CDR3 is TGTGCCAGCAGCTCAAACCAAGAGACCCAGTACTTC. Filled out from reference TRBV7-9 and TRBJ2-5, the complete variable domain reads DTGVSQNPRHKITKRGQNVTFRCDPISEHNRLYWYRQTLGQGPEFLTYFQNEAQLEKSRLLSDRFSAERPKGSFSTLEIQRTEQGDSAMYLCASSSNQETQYFGPGTRLLVL.

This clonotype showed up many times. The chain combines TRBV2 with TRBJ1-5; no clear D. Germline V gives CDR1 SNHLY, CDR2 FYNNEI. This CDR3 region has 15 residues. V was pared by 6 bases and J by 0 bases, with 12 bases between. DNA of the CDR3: TGTGCCAGCAGGCAACGCAGCAGTAGCAATCAGCCCCAGCATTTT. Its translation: CASRQRSSSNQPQHF.

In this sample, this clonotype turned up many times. Written as DNA, the CDR3 is TGCAGTGCTAGAGATCCCAACCTCGGACTAGCGGGGTTCCAAGAGACCCAGTACTTC. Its translation: CSARDPNLGLAGFQETQYF. The rearrangement uses TRBV20-1 and TRBJ2-5; TRBD2 matches at 12 bases. V was clipped by 0 bases and J by 1 base; unmatched bases: 12. In germline, CDR1 is DFQATT, CDR2 SNEGSKA (reference sequence). The CDR3 extends over 19 amino acids.

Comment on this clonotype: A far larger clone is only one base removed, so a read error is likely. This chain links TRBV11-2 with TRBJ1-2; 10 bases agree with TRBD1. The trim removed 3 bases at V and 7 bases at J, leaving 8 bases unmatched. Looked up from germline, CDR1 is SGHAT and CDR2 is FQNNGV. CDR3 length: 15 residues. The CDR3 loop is CASSFAWTGGGGYTF. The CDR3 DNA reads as TGTGCCAGCAGCTTCGCCTGGACAGGGGGAGGTGGCTACACCTTC.

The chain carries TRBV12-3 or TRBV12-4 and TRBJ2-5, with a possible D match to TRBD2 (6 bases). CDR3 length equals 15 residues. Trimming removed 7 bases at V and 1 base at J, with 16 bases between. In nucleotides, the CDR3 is TGTGCCAGCATCCCCGGGGTCGGGGGCCAAGAGACCCAGTACTTC. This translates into CASIPGVGGQETQYF.

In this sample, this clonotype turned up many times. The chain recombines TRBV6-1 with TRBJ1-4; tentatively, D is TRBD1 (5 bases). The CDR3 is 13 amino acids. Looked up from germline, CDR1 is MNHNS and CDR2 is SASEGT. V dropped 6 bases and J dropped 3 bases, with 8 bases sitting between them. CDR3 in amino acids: CASRKGPNEKLFF. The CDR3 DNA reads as TGTGCCAGCAGGAAGGGACCTAATGAAAAACTGTTTTTT.

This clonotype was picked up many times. In DNA, the CDR3 is TGCAGTGCAATAGGCACATACTTTAATCAGCCCCAGCATTTT. This codes for CSAIGTYFNQPQHF. The J gene is TRBJ1-5, the V gene TRBV20-1; D unresolved. Germline assignment: CDR1 DFQATT and CDR2 SNEGSKA (reference sequence). The CDR3 is made up of 14 amino acids. V was clipped by 6 bases and J by 4 bases, with 16 bases between them.